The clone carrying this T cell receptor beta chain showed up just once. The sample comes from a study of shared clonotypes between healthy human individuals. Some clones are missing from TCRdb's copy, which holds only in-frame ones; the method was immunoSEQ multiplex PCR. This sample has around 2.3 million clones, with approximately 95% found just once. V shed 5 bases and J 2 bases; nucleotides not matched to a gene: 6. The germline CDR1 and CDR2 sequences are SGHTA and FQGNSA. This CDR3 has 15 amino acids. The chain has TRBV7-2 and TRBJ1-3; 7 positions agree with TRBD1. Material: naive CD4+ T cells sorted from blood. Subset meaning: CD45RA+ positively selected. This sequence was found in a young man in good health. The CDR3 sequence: CASSRRGQAGNTIYF. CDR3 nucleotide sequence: TGTGCCAGCAGCCGTAGAGGACAGGCTGGAAACACCATATATTTT. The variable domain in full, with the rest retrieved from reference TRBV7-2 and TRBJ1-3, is GAGVSQSPSNKVTEKGKDVELRCDPISGHTALYWYRQSLGQGLEFLIYFQGNSAPDKSGLPSDRFSAERTGGSVSTLTIQRTQQEDSAVYLCASSRRGQAGNTIYFGEGSWLTVV.